This TCR beta chain was profiled in a study of cytomegalovirus exposure and HLA in healthy donors. Overall study findings and caveats: 87-base-pair reads could not separate some V segments, including TRBV6-2 and TRBV6-3. Altogether, 164 TCR beta chains were recorded as cytomegalovirus-associated. Analyses of presence/absence relied on an assumption of roughly uniform sequencing depth across donors.

Amplification used 60 Vbeta primers and 13 Jbeta primers. Assay used: immunoSEQ multiplex PCR; TCRdb lists only in-frame clones, some missing. The sample lists hundreds of thousands of clones; over 60% were seen once. CDR3 size: 14 residues. Germline V gives CDR1 MNHEY, CDR2 SMNVEV (reference sequence). V lost 4 bases to trimming and J lost 7 bases; unmatched junction nucleotides: 6. This clone was found a few times. Its antigen remains unknown. The chain joins TRBV27 to TRBJ1-5; 8 nucleotides agree with TRBD1. Input material: PBMCs. The receptor was derived from a male donor in good health and CMV-seronegative. DNA of the CDR3: TGTGCCAGCAGTTCCCAGGGGGCTTCGCAGCCCCAGCATTTT. It specifies CASSSQGASQPQHF.